Below, 5 T cell receptor beta chains from the same sample are listed, as sequenced in a study of T cell changes during pregnancy in multiple sclerosis. TCRdb's table, derived via immunoSEQ multiplex PCR, lists solely in-frame clones and lacks some. This table holds roughly 38,000 clones, under 95% found once. Sequences were derived from CD4+ T cells from peripheral blood mononuclear cells, sampled in the second trimester of pregnancy. These receptors all come from a female donor in good health, enrolled as a control in a pregnancy study.

The chain joins TRBV15 to TRBJ2-2; tentatively, D is TRBD1 (7 bases). The V end lost 0 bases, the J end lost 6 bases, and 23 bases lay between the germline ends. Per the germline V gene, CDR1 is LNHNV and CDR2 is YYDKDF (reference sequence). This CDR3 has 19 amino acids. In DNA, the CDR3 is TGTGCCACCAGCAGAGATTTAGCGGAAGACAGGGCAGGGGCCGGGGAGCTGTTTTTT. Amino acids: CATSRDLAEDRAGAGELFF.

V gene TRBV5-6 combines with J gene TRBJ2-7, with 8 bases identical to TRBD2. Germline V gene data show CDR1 as SGHDT and CDR2 as YYEEEE. The CDR3 is made up of 15 amino acids. The V and J ends lost 5 bases and 4 bases, in that order; junction bases with no gene match: 11. The CDR3 spells CASRPPPGLGYEQYF. CDR3 bases: TGTGCCAGCAGGCCCCCGCCGGGACTAGGATACGAGCAGTACTTC.

The V and J genes are TRBV19 and TRBJ1-3; D may be TRBD1 (6 bases). Germline lookup yields CDR1 LNHDA and CDR2 SQIVND (reference sequence). CDR3 length: 16 residues. The germline V and J ends were trimmed by 7 bases and 0 bases, with 16 bases remaining between them. The CDR3 DNA is TGTGCCAGTACCTCACCAGGGGATTTCTCTGGAAACACCATATATTTT. Protein: CASTSPGDFSGNTIYF.

The V gene is TRBV27, the J gene TRBJ2-4, with D possibly TRBD1 on 6 matching bases. V shed 3 bases and J shed 3 bases, with 21 bases lying between them. The germline CDR1 and CDR2 sequences are MNHEY and SMNVEV (reference sequence). This CDR3 is 18 amino acids long. The CDR3 DNA sequence: TGTGCCAGCAGTTTGGGGTGGGGAAGACAGGTTGGCAAAAACATTCAGTACTTC. The encoded protein is CASSLGWGRQVGKNIQYF.

This chain links TRBV6-6 with TRBJ2-2; perhaps TRBD2 as D (6 bases). The CDR3 spans 13 residues. Trimming took 4 bases from V and 7 from J, leaving 10 bases between them. Germline loops: CDR1 MNHNY, CDR2 SVGAGI (reference sequence). This chain's CDR3 is CASSCWDCGELFF. The CDR3 nucleotides read TGTGCCAGCAGTTGTTGGGACTGCGGGGAGCTGTTTTTT.